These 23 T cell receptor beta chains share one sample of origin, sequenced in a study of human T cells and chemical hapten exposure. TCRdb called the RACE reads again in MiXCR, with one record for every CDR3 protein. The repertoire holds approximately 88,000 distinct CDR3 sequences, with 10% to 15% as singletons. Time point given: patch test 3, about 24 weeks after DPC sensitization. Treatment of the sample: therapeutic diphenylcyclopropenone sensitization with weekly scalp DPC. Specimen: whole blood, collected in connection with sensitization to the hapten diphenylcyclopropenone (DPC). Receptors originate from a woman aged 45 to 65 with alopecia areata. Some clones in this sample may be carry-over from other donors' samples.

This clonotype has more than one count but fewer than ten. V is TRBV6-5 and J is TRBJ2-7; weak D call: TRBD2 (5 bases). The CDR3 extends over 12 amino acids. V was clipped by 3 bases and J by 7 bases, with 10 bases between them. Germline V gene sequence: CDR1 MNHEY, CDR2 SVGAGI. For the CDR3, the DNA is TGTGCCAGCAGTTATGGGCGAGGGGAGCAGTACTTC. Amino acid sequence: CASSYGRGEQYF.

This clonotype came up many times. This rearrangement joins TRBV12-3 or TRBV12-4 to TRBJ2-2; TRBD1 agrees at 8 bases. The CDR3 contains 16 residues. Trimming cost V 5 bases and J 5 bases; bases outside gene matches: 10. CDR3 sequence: CASSGQGLTWTGELFF. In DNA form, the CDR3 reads TGTGCCAGCAGTGGACAGGGATTAACATGGACCGGGGAGCTGTTTTTT.

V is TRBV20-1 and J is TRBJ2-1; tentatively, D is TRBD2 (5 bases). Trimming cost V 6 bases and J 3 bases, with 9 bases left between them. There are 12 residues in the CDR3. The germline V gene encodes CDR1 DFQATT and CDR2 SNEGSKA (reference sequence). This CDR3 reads CSAVGDYNEQFF. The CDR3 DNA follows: TGCAGTGCGGTCGGGGACTACAATGAGCAGTTCTTC.

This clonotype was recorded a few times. DNA of the CDR3: TGTGCCAGCAGCTTAAAGGGTATCGACACTGAAGCTTTCTTT. Its protein product is CASSLKGIDTEAFF. The chain couples TRBV7-9 to TRBJ1-1; D gene unclear. V shed 2 bases and J shed 3 bases, with 10 bases lying between them. The CDR3 totals 14 residues. From germline, CDR1 is SEHNR and CDR2 FQNEAQ (reference sequence).

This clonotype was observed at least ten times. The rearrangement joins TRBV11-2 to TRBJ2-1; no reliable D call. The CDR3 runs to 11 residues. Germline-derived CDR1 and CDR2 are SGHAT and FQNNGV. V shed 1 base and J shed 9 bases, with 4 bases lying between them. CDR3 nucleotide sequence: TGTGCCAGCAGCTTAGTGTTTGAGCAGTTCTTC. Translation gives CASSLVFEQFF.

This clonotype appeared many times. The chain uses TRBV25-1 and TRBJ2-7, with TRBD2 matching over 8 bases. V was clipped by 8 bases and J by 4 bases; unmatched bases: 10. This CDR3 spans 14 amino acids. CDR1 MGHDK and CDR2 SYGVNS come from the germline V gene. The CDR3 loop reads CASRPRGGGYEQYF. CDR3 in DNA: TGTGCCAGCCGCCCCCGGGGGGGAGGATACGAGCAGTACTTC.

In DNA, the CDR3 is TGCGCCAGCAGCTTGGATAGGACTGAAGCTTTCTTT. Translation: CASSLDRTEAFF. The V gene is TRBV5-1, the J gene TRBJ1-1, with D hard to call. The V gene lost 0 bases and the J gene lost 5 bases, with 5 bases spanning the gap. The CDR3 loop spans 12 amino acids. Germline V gene lookup returns CDR1 SGHRS and CDR2 YFSETQ.

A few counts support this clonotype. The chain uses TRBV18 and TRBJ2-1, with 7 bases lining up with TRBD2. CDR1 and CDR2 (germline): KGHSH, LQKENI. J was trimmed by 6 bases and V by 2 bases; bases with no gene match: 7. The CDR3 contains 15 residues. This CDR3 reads CASSPNYGGSNEQFF. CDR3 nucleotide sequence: TGTGCCAGCTCACCAAACTATGGCGGGAGCAATGAGCAGTTCTTC.

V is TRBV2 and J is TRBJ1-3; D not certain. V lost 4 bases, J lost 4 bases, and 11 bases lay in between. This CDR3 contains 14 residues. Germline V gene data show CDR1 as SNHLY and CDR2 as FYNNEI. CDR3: CASSAELKGNTIYF. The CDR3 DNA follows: TGTGCCAGCAGTGCGGAGCTTAAGGGAAACACCATATATTTT. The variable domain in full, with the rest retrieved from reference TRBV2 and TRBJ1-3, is EPEVTQTPSHQVTQMGQEVILRCVPISNHLYFYWYRQILGQKVEFLVSFYNNEISEKSEIFDDQFSVERPDGSNFTLKIRSTKLEDSAMYFCASSAELKGNTIYFGEGSWLTVV.

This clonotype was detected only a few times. In DNA form, the CDR3 reads TGTGCCTGGAGCCCCGGGACTAGCGGATTCACAGATACGCAGTATTTT. Its protein is CAWSPGTSGFTDTQYF. This rearrangement joins TRBV30 to TRBJ2-3; 11 bases agree with TRBD2. The CDR3 runs 16 residues. Germline CDR1 and CDR2: GTSNPN and SVGIG (reference sequence). With V trimmed by 3 bases and J by 2 bases, 7 bases remained unmatched.

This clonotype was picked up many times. The CDR3, as DNA: TGTGCCAGCAGCCAAGGGCTAGCTGAATACGAGCAGTACTTC. Amino acids: CASSQGLAEYEQYF. The rearrangement links TRBV11-2 to TRBJ2-7; tentative D call: TRBD2 (5 bases). The CDR3 spans 14 residues. V was cut by 5 bases and J by 4 bases, with 15 bases left in between. Germline V CDR1 and CDR2: SGHAT, FQNNGV.

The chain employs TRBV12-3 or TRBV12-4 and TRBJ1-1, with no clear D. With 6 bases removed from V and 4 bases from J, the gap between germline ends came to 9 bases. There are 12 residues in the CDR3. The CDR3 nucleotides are TGTGCCAGCAGCTCCAGGTTCACTGAAGCTTTCTTT. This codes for CASSSRFTEAFF.

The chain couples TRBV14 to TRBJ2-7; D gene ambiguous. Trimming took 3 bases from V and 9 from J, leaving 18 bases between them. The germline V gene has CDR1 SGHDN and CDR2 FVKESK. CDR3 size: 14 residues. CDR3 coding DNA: TGTGCCAGCAGCCAGCCGTCGGTCGCTCCGCGGCAGTACTTC. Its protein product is CASSQPSVAPRQYF. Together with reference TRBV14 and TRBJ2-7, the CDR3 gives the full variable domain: EAGVTQFPSHSVIEKGQTVTLRCDPISGHDNLYWYRRVMGKEIKFLLHFVKESKQDESGMPNNRFLAERTGGTYSTLKVQPAELEDSGVYFCASSQPSVAPRQYFGPGTRLTVT.

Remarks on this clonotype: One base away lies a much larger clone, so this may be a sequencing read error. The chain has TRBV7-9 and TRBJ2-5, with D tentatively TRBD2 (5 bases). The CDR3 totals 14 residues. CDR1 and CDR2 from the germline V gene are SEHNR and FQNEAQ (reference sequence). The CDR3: CACSFGGLQETQYF. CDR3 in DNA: TGTGCCTGCAGCTTCGGAGGACTCCAAGAGACCCAGTACTTC.

DNA for the CDR3: TGTGCCAGCAGACGAGGGGGCAATGAAAAACTGTTTTTT. It is translated as CASRRGGNEKLFF. The chain couples TRBV25-1 to TRBJ1-4, with 7 bases identical to TRBD1. Germline values: CDR1 MGHDK, CDR2 SYGVNS. V was clipped by 6 bases and J by 5 bases; unmatched bases: 3. The CDR3 has 13 residues.

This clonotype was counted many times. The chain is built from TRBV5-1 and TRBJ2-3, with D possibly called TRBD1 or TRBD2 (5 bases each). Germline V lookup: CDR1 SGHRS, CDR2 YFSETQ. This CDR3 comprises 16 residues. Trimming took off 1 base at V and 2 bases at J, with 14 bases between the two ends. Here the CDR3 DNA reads TGCGCCAGCAGCTTGCGGGGCCAGGGACCCACAGATACGCAGTATTTT. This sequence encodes CASSLRGQGPTDTQYF.

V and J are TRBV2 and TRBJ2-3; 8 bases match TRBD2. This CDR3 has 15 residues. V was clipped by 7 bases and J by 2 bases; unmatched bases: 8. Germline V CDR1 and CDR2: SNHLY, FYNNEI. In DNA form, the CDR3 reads TGTGCCAGCACGGCGGGAGGCTGGGACACAGATACGCAGTATTTT. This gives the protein CASTAGGWDTDTQYF.

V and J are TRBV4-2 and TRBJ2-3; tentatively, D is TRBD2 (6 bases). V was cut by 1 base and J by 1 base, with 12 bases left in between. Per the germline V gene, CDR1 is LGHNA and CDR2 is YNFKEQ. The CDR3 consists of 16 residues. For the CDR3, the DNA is TGTGCCAGCAGCCAAGGCAGGGCTAGCGGCACAGATACGCAGTATTTT. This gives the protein CASSQGRASGTDTQYF.

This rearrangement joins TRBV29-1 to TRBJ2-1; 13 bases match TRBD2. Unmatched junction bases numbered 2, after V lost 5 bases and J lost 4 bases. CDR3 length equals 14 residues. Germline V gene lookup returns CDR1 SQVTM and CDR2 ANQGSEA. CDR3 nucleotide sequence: TGCAGCGTTACGGGACTAGCGGGATACAATGAGCAGTTCTTC. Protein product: CSVTGLAGYNEQFF.

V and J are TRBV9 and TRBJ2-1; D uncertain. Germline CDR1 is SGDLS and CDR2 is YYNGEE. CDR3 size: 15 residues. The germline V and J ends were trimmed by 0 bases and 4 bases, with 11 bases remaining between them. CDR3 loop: CASSVVPEPYNEQFF. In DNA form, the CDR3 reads TGTGCCAGCAGCGTAGTTCCGGAACCTTACAATGAGCAGTTCTTC.

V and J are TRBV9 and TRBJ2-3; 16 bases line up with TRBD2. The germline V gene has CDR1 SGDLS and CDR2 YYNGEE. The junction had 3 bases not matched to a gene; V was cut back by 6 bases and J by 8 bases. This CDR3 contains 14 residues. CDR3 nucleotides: TGTGCCAGCACCGGGACTAGCGGGAGGGGTACGCAGTATTTT. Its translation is CASTGTSGRGTQYF. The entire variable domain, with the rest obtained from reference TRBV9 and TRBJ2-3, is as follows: DSGVTQTPKHLITATGQRVTLRCSPRSGDLSVYWYQQSLDQGLQFLIQYYNGEERAKGNILERFSAQQFPDLHSELNLSSLELGDSALYFCASTGTSGRGTQYFGPGTRLTVL.

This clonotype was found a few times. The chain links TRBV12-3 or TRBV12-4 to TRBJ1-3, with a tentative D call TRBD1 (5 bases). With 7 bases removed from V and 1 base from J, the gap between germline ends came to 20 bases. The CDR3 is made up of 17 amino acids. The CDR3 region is CASIWGDGRRSGNTIYF. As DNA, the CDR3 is TGTGCCAGCATCTGGGGGGACGGAAGGAGGTCTGGAAACACCATATATTTT.

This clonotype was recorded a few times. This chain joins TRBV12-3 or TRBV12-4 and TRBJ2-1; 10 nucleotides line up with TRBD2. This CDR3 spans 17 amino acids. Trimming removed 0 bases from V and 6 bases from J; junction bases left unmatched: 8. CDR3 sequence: CASSLALGLAGVNEQFF. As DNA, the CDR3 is TGTGCCAGCAGTTTAGCGCTTGGGCTAGCGGGAGTCAATGAGCAGTTCTTC.